This record concerns one TCR beta chain sequence. This specimen belongs to a study of blood T cell repertoires in COVID-19. The wider study: COVID-19 samples, acute and convalescent, were from the United States, Italy and Spain. PBMCs, B-cell-depleted T cells, or T cells provided the cDNA or gDNA that made up the material.

Authors' analysis steps: Amplification with reference gene primers provided the estimates of nucleated cell counts. Profiled with immunoSEQ multiplex PCR; TCRdb holds only in-frame clones, not every one. The V and J calls and clone size come from that table; D and trimming were worked out from the DNA. Among tens of thousands of clones listed, about nine tenths were seen once. Germline CDR1 reads SGHNT; CDR2 reads YYREEE (reference sequence). Deletions cut 5 bases from V and 7 bases from J, with 18 bases between. CDR3 size: 14 residues. Sample: peripheral blood. The genes are TRBV5-4 and TRBJ1-1, with TRBD1 as a possible D gene (6 bases). This sequence was found in a woman in her 40s with active COVID-19. CDR3 in amino acids: CASSSGDGVGEAFF. In DNA form, the CDR3 reads TGTGCCAGCAGTTCAGGGGACGGGGTTGGTGAAGCTTTCTTT.